These 17 T cell receptor beta chains were sequenced from one sample in a study of blood T cell repertoires in COVID-19. The assay was immunoSEQ multiplex PCR, and TCRdb's table has in-frame clones only and misses some. The sample yields fewer than 110,000 clones, 85% seen once. What was sequenced was peripheral blood. The receptors derive from a woman aged 65 to 85 with active or convalescent COVID-19.

This chain uses TRBV3-1 (or the pseudogene TRBV3-2) with TRBJ2-7, with 8 nucleotides matching TRBD2. Trimming cost V 1 base and J 7 bases; bases outside gene matches: 9. CDR3 size: 15 residues. Germline CDR1 LGHDT, CDR2 YNNKEL (reference sequence). The CDR3 sequence: CASSQGTGGPGEQYF. Written as DNA, the CDR3 is TGTGCCAGCAGCCAAGGAACGGGAGGGCCGGGGGAGCAGTACTTC.

V and J are TRBV11-2 and TRBJ2-1; 16 bases match TRBD2. This CDR3 is built from 18 residues. Unmatched junction bases numbered 8, after V lost 0 bases and J lost 9 bases. Looked up from germline, CDR1 is SGHAT and CDR2 is FQNNGV. The CDR3 DNA reads as TGTGCCAGCAGCTTAGAGGGGACTAGCGGGAGGGCCTCCAGTGAGCAGTTCTTC. It encodes CASSLEGTSGRASSEQFF.

This chain links TRBV5-4 with TRBJ2-7; 9 nucleotides line up with TRBD1. There are 15 residues in the CDR3. With V trimmed by 5 bases and J by 5 bases, 11 bases remained unmatched. The germline CDR1 and CDR2 sequences are SGHNT and YYREEE (reference sequence). The CDR3 is CASRNNPGQGHEQYF. DNA for the CDR3: TGTGCCAGCAGAAATAATCCGGGACAGGGCCACGAGCAGTACTTC. Together with reference TRBV5-4 and TRBJ2-7, the CDR3 gives the full variable domain: ETGVTQSPTHLIKTRGQQVTLRCSSQSGHNTVSWYQQALGQGPQFIFQYYREEENGRGNFPPRFSGLQFPNYSSELNVNALELDDSALYLCASRNNPGQGHEQYFGPGTRLTVT.

The V gene is TRBV20-1, the J gene TRBJ1-1; perhaps TRBD1 as D (5 bases). The CDR3 contains 16 residues. Germline-derived CDR1 and CDR2 are DFQATT and SNEGSKA (reference sequence). Deletions cut 3 bases from V and 4 bases from J, with 21 bases between. DNA for the CDR3: TGCAGTGCTAGTGAGTTTTATTCGGGGGAATCCACTGAAGCTTTCTTT. This translates into CSASEFYSGESTEAFF.

Here the CDR3 reads CASSEATGPYEQYF. In DNA, the CDR3 is TGCGCCAGCAGTGAAGCGACAGGACCCTACGAGCAGTACTTC. The chain is built from TRBV10-2 and TRBJ2-7, with D perhaps matching TRBD1 (6 bases). The CDR3 spans 14 residues. Per germline, CDR1 WSHSY and CDR2 SAAADI. V was clipped by 3 bases and J by 2 bases, with 11 bases between them.

The V and J genes are TRBV4-2 and TRBJ1-1, with a weak D call TRBD1 (5 bases). The V and J ends lost 4 bases and 1 base respectively, with 13 bases between them. CDR3 length: 15 amino acids. Germline CDR1 is LGHNA and CDR2 is YNFKEQ. In DNA form, the CDR3 reads TGTGCCAGCAGCCCAACCCAGGGATGGAACACTGAAGCTTTCTTT. Translating it yields CASSPTQGWNTEAFF.

The CDR3 coding sequence is TGTGCCAGCAGTGGGACTAGCACAGATACGCAGTATTTT. The encoded protein is CASSGTSTDTQYF. V usage is TRBV28 and J usage is TRBJ2-3; maybe TRBD2 (6 bases). The CDR3 sequence is 13 residues long. The V end lost 5 bases, the J end lost 0 bases, and 6 bases lay between the germline ends. From germline, CDR1 is MDHEN and CDR2 SYDVKM.

As DNA, the CDR3 is TGTGCCAGCAGTTCGGGACGTCGCGCCCAGGGGGGCTACACCTTC. This encodes CASSSGRRAQGGYTF. The chain employs TRBV28 and TRBJ1-2; TRBD1 might be the D (6 bases). CDR1 is MDHEN and CDR2 is SYDVKM in the germline V gene. Trimming took 4 bases from V and 8 from J, leaving 20 bases between them. The CDR3 is made up of 15 amino acids.

The DNA of the CDR3 is TGTGCCAGCAGCTTCGGACATAATGAAAAACTGTTTTTT. This codes for CASSFGHNEKLFF. This chain uses TRBV7-9 with TRBJ1-4; maybe TRBD1 (5 bases). The V end was cut by 3 bases, the J end by 4 bases, with 6 bases between. The CDR3 length is 13 residues. Per the germline V gene, CDR1 is SEHNR and CDR2 is FQNEAQ (reference sequence).

The chain recombines TRBV5-1 with TRBJ2-3; a possible D gene is TRBD1 (5 bases). This CDR3 has 14 residues. In germline, CDR1 is SGHRS, CDR2 YFSETQ. Trimming cost V 4 bases and J 5 bases, with 14 bases left between them. CDR3 bases: TGCGCCAGCAGCCGAGCTTCAGGGCAAGATACGCAGTATTTT. It is translated as CASSRASGQDTQYF. The full variable domain, with the rest looked up from reference TRBV5-1 and TRBJ2-3, is KAGVTQTPRYLIKTRGQQVTLSCSPISGHRSVSWYQQTPGQGLQFLFEYFSETQRNKGNFPGRFSGRQFSNSRSEMNVSTLELGDSALYLCASSRASGQDTQYFGPGTRLTVL.

This chain uses TRBV28 with TRBJ2-7; weak D call: TRBD2 (5 bases). Per germline, CDR1 MDHEN and CDR2 SYDVKM. Between the trimmed V and J ends, which lost 6 bases and 7 bases, there was a span of 19 bases. The CDR3 contains 14 residues. CDR3 loop: CASRDRGLPGEQYF. The CDR3 DNA sequence: TGTGCCAGCAGGGATCGTGGACTGCCGGGGGAGCAGTACTTC.

This clone has a handful of counts. The genes are TRBV5-1 and TRBJ1-1; D gene ambiguous. This CDR3 is 13 amino acids long. Germline V lookup: CDR1 SGHRS, CDR2 YFSETQ. The V gene lost 0 bases and the J gene lost 4 bases, with 7 bases spanning the gap. CDR3 bases: TGCGCCAGCAGCTTGGTCGGGATCACTGAAGCTTTCTTT. It is translated as CASSLVGITEAFF.

This clone occurred once. Other DNA sequences from this sample encode an identical CDR3 as well. The chain recombines TRBV6-5 with TRBJ1-5; 9 bases align to TRBD1. The V and J ends lost 5 bases and 7 bases, in that order; junction bases with no gene match: 3. Germline V CDR1 and CDR2: MNHEY, SVGAGI. CDR3 length: 13 residues. CDR3 amino acids: CASSTGGGQPQHF. The CDR3 nucleotides read TGTGCCAGCAGTACAGGGGGCGGGCAGCCCCAGCATTTT.

This clone was picked up one time. CDR3 sequence: CASSETTGGDIQYF. The CDR3 region has the DNA TGTGCCAGCAGTGAAACGACAGGGGGCGACATTCAGTACTTC. V gene TRBV6-1 combines with J gene TRBJ2-4; 10 nucleotides align to TRBD1. Losses at the gene ends were 2 bases for V and 8 bases for J; bases not matched to a gene: 3. The germline V gene has CDR1 MNHNS and CDR2 SASEGT. The CDR3 sequence is 14 residues long.

J is TRBJ2-2 and V is TRBV28; 7 nucleotides line up with TRBD1. V lost 1 base to trimming and J lost 8 bases; unmatched junction nucleotides: 10. Looked up from germline, CDR1 is MDHEN and CDR2 is SYDVKM. CDR3 size: 16 residues. CDR3 sequence (DNA): TGTGCCAGCAGTTTATCCCCCGGGACAGCCCTGGGGGAGCTGTTTTTT. It codes for CASSLSPGTALGELFF. The full variable domain, rest sourced from reference TRBV28 and TRBJ2-2, is DVKVTQSSRYLVKRTGEKVFLECVQDMDHENMFWYRQDPGLGLRLIYFSYDVKMKEKGDIPEGYSVSREKKERFSLILESASTNQTSMYLCASSLSPGTALGELFFGEGSRLTVL.

A word on this clone: At the DNA level, this CDR3 is encoded by other sequences in the same sample as well. The chain uses TRBV7-2 and TRBJ1-3; 10 bases are shared with TRBD1. V trimming: 6 bases; J trimming: 1 base; junction bases outside the gene matches: 0. This CDR3 region has 14 residues. Germline V gene lookup returns CDR1 SGHTA and CDR2 FQGNSA. The CDR3 sequence: CASRGQGSGNTIYF. DNA of the CDR3: TGTGCCAGCAGGGGACAGGGGTCTGGAAACACCATATATTTT.

There are a few counts of this clone. This chain links TRBV27 with TRBJ2-7, with a possible D match to TRBD2 (5 bases). The V and J ends lost 5 bases and 0 bases respectively, with 14 bases between them. The germline gives CDR1 MNHEY, CDR2 SMNVEV (reference sequence). This CDR3 spans 15 amino acids. CDR3 region: CASSADGINSYEQYF. The CDR3 DNA follows: TGTGCCAGCAGTGCTGACGGGATCAACTCCTACGAGCAGTACTTC.